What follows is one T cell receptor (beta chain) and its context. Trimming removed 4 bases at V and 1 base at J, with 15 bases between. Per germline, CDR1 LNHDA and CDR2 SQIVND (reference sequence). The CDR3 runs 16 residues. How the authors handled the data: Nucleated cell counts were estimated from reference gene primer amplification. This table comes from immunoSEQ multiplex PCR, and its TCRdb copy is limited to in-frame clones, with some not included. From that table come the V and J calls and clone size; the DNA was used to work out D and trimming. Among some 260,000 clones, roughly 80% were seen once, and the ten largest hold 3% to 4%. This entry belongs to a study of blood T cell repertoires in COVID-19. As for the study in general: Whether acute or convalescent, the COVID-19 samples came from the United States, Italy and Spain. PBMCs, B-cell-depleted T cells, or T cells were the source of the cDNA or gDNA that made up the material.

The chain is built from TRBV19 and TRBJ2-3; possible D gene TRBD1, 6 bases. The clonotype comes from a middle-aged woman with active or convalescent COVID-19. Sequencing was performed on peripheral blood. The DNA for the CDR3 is TGTGCCAGTAGTACTTCTGGGGGCGCGGGCACAGATACGCAGTATTTT. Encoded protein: CASSTSGGAGTDTQYF. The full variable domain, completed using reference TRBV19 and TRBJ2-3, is DGGITQSPKYLFRKEGQNVTLSCEQNLNHDAMYWYRQDPGQGLRLIYYSQIVNDFQKGDIAEGYSVSREKKESFPLTVTSAQKNPTAFYLCASSTSGGAGTDTQYFGPGTRLTVL.